These 10 T cell receptor beta chains were all obtained from the same sample, sequenced in a study of early T cells in non-severe SARS-CoV-2 infection. MiXCR was run by TCRdb on the 5' RACE reads, yielding one entry per CDR3 protein. The sample lists about 77,000 distinct CDR3 sequences, 15% to 20% occurring once. Sequenced: whole blood. The receptors come from an adult who was a healthcare worker with PCR-confirmed SARS-CoV-2 infection or an uninfected control (not recorded which).

This chain joins TRBV27 and TRBJ2-7, with 12 bases matching TRBD2. CDR1 is MNHEY and CDR2 is SMNVEV in the germline V gene (reference sequence). This CDR3 spans 15 amino acids. V was pared by 5 bases and J by 1 base, with 3 bases of the junction left unmatched. Here the CDR3 reads CASSPGLAGSYEQYF. CDR3 DNA: TGTGCCAGCAGTCCCGGACTAGCGGGATCCTACGAGCAGTACTTC.

The table lists this clonotype with a few counts. J is TRBJ1-4 and V is TRBV11-2, with D unclear. This CDR3 is 14 amino acids long. Germline CDR1 SGHAT, CDR2 FQNNGV. Trimming removed 5 bases from V and 4 bases from J, with 11 bases in between. CDR3 nucleotide sequence: TGTGCCAGCAGCCGCGGACGGGATAATGAAAAACTGTTTTTT. Translating it yields CASSRGRDNEKLFF. Together with reference TRBV11-2 and TRBJ1-4, the CDR3 gives the full variable domain: EAGVAQSPRYKIIEKRQSVAFWCNPISGHATLYWYQQILGQGPKLLIQFQNNGVVDDSQLPKDRFSAERLKGVDSTLKIQPAKLEDSAVYLCASSRGRDNEKLFFGSGTQLSVL.

This chain joins TRBV21-1 and TRBJ2-1; the table's D gene call, TRBD1, was not cross checked with the DNA. TRBV21-1 corresponds to a pseudogene. The CDR3 is 16 amino acids. The CDR3 sequence is CASSKPSRGLGNEQFF. The CDR3 region has the DNA TGTGCCAGCAGCAAACCGTCCAGGGGGCTGGGAAATGAGCAGTTCTTC.

This clonotype was seen a few times. The gene calls are TRBV5-1 and TRBJ1-1; D possibly corresponds to TRBD1 (5 bases). CDR1 SGHRS and CDR2 YFSETQ come from the germline V gene. The CDR3 totals 14 residues. The V end was cut by 0 bases, the J end by 5 bases, with 11 bases between. The CDR3 bases are TGCGCCAGCAGCTTGGTGGGGGATGGAACTGAAGCTTTCTTT. It codes for CASSLVGDGTEAFF.

The chain combines TRBV2 with TRBJ2-5; 8 bases are shared with TRBD1. The CDR3 runs to 14 residues. V shed 8 bases and J 5 bases; nucleotides not matched to a gene: 10. Germline loops: CDR1 SNHLY, CDR2 FYNNEI. The CDR3 is CASSWTGRRETQYF. The CDR3 nucleotides read TGTGCCAGCTCTTGGACAGGGCGCCGGGAGACCCAGTACTTC.

The chain has TRBV6-5 and TRBJ2-3; D ambiguous. CDR1 and CDR2 (germline): MNHEY, SVGAGI. CDR3 size: 11 residues. V lost 6 bases and J lost 7, with 8 bases in between. The CDR3 DNA sequence: TGTGCCAGCAGAAACCAAAATACGCAGTATTTT. Encoded protein: CASRNQNTQYF.

J is TRBJ2-1 and V is TRBV10-2, with a possible D match to TRBD1 (6 bases). Germline values: CDR1 WSHSY, CDR2 SAAADI. The CDR3 spans 13 residues. V was shortened by 8 bases and J by 5 bases, with 13 bases between the two germline ends. The CDR3 sequence: CASWQGSDNEQFF. The CDR3 coding sequence is TGCGCCAGCTGGCAGGGGTCGGACAATGAGCAGTTCTTC.

The J gene is TRBJ2-1, the V gene TRBV5-4; either TRBD1 or TRBD2 may supply D (6 bases each). The CDR3 totals 14 residues. V lost 5 bases, J lost 7 bases, and 16 bases lay in between. Per the germline V gene, CDR1 is SGHNT and CDR2 is YYREEE (reference sequence). The CDR3 region has the DNA TGTGCCAGCAGTTCACAGGGACTCCCGAATGAGCAGTTCTTC. Its protein is CASSSQGLPNEQFF. The whole variable domain, filled in from reference TRBV5-4 and TRBJ2-1, reads ETGVTQSPTHLIKTRGQQVTLRCSSQSGHNTVSWYQQALGQGPQFIFQYYREEENGRGNFPPRFSGLQFPNYSSELNVNALELDDSALYLCASSSQGLPNEQFFGPGTRLTVL.

This clonotype was found a few times. The chain carries TRBV19 and TRBJ2-1; tentative D call: TRBD1 (6 bases). Germline CDR1 LNHDA, CDR2 SQIVND (reference sequence). V dropped 6 bases and J dropped 9 bases, with 18 bases sitting between them. CDR3 size: 14 residues. The DNA for the CDR3 is TGTGCCAGTAGCCTCCAGGGGTTTAAGGGTGAGCAGTTCTTC. Translating gives CASSLQGFKGEQFF.

The chain couples TRBV10-2 to TRBJ1-2; 9 bases match TRBD1. Germline values: CDR1 WSHSY, CDR2 SAAADI. V lost 8 bases to trimming and J lost 7 bases; unmatched junction nucleotides: 17. This CDR3 region has 16 residues. The CDR3 here is CASGVIRTGAFSGYTF. CDR3 nucleotide sequence: TGCGCCAGCGGCGTTATCCGGACAGGGGCCTTCTCTGGCTACACCTTC.